This T cell receptor beta chain was captured in a study of OX40 agonist ivuxolimab in advanced cancers. Study-wide context: The costimulatory receptor OX40 (CD134) was targeted by ivuxolimab, a fully human IgG2 agonistic monoclonal antibody. Intravenous ivuxolimab was administered to patients every 2 weeks at six dose levels: 0.01, 0.1, 0.3, 1.5, 3 and 10 mg/kg. Among the 52 dose-escalation patients, around 19 had hepatocellular carcinoma, about 15 melanoma, 9 renal cell carcinoma and 9 head and neck cancer. The dose-escalation cohort was about 86% male with a mean age of approximately 59 years, ranging from roughly 23 to 90. Patients were allowed to have had prior anti-PD-1, anti-PD-L1 or anti-CTLA-4 therapy, and 40% of the dose-escalation patients had previously received checkpoint inhibitors. Partial responses were achieved by three dose-escalation patients, of whom one had hepatocellular carcinoma and two had cutaneous melanoma. Peripheral TCRbeta sequencing was intended to test whether TCR sequence diversity was altered and clonal T-cell expansion was caused by ivuxolimab. The paper reports the monotherapy dose-escalation portion (N ≈ 50 patients) of the phase I ivuxolimab trial. Overall results and qualifications from the work: After ivuxolimab, more expanded clones were found on average in CD8+ T cells than in CD4+ T cells. In the 0.1-3.0 mg/kg groups, partial responders were among the patients with the lowest normalized peripheral clonal expansion, particularly in CD8+ T cells. The antigen specificity of the peripheral T cells that underwent clonal expansion was not determined. Low levels of normalized T-cell clonal expansion were also shown by some nonresponding patients. At doses of 0.1 to 3.0 mg/kg, clonal expansion of both CD4+ and CD8+ blood T cells was observed from baseline to week 6.

As for this clone: Its antigen is still unknown. No quality values exist for individual bases; no much larger clone is one base distant.

The trial excluded patients who had a history of autoimmune disease or who were on systemic immunosuppression. In every dose cohort, peripheral blood was drawn for TCR sequencing at baseline, cycle 4 day 1, and cycle 7 day 1. Samples were obtained from an open-label, multicenter, first-in-human phase I dose-escalation trial of ivuxolimab. Adults with locally advanced or metastatic head and neck squamous cell, hepatocellular, melanoma or renal cell carcinoma were enrolled in the trial. Before TCR sequencing, CD4+ and CD8+ T cells were separately sorted from peripheral blood. For sequencing of the TCRbeta CDR3 region, genomic DNA was extracted from the sorted cells. TCRbeta CDR3 regions were sequenced using the immunoSEQ Assay. What TCRdb holds here is the immuneACCESS table cut down to in-frame rearrangements. Part of the clones is not present; checked against another copy, under half of the missing clones reflect an unresolved V gene, and the others are unexplained. The sample has about 35,000 clones on record, roughly 85% of them singletons. Clones ranked in the top ten supply less than 25% of the sample.

For CDR1 and CDR2, the germline V gene lists SGHTA and FQGTGA. From its cysteine to its phenylalanine, the CDR3 spans 16 amino acids. Just CDR3 DNA is preserved here, 48 bases in frame from base 1. From V the trimming removes 2 bases and from J it removes 6 bases, while the gene matches leave 8 bases of the junction unaccounted for. The clonotype originates from an adult with an advanced solid tumor such as melanoma, head and neck, liver or kidney cancer. Sequenced here: CD4+ or CD8+ T cells sorted from blood, sampled in a trial of the OX40 agonist ivuxolimab. The rearranged segments are TRBV7-3 and TRBJ2-2; 8 bases in between match TRBD1. The nucleotide sequence is TGTGCCAGCAGCTTAGGACAGGGCCTGGGGGCCGGGGAGCTGTTTTTT. This yields the protein CASSLGQGLGAGELFF.